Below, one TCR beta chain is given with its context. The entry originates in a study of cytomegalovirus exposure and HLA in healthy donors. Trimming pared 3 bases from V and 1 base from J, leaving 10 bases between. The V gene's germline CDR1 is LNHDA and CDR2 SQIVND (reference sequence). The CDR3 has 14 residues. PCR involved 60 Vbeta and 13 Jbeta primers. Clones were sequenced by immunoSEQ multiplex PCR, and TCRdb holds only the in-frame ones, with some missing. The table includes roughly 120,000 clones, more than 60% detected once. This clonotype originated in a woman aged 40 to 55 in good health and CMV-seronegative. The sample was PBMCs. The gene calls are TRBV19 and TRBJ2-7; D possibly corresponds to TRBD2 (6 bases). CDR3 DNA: TGTGCCAGTAGTATGACTAGAGTTTCCTACGAGCAGTACTTC. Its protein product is CASSMTRVSYEQYF. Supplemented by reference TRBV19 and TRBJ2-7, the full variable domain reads DGGITQSPKYLFRKEGQNVTLSCEQNLNHDAMYWYRQDPGQGLRLIYYSQIVNDFQKGDIAEGYSVSREKKESFPLTVTSAQKNPTAFYLCASSMTRVSYEQYFGPGTRLTVT.